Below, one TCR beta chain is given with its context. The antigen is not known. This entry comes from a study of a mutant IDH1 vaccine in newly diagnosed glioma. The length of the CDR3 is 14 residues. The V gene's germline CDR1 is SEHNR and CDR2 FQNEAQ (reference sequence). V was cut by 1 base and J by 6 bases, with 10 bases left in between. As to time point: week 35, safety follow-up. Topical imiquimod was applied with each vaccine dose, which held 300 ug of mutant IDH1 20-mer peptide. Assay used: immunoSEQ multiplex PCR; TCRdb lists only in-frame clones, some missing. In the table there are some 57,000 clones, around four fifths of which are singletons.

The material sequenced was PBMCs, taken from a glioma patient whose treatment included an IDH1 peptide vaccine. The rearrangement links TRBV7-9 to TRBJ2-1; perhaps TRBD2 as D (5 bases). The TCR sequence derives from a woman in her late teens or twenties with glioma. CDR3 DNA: TGTGCCAGCAGCTTAGATCCGGGATCCAATGAGCAGTTCTTC. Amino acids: CASSLDPGSNEQFF.